These T cell receptor beta chains were read from a single sample in a study of post-analysis software for immune sequencing data. In TCRdb, the PCR reads were re-called with MiXCR into one record per CDR3 protein. This table holds about 430,000 distinct CDR3 sequences, 35% to 45% found once. The source material was blood. The source is a girl aged 2-10 years with multiple sclerosis. Each CDR3 is given with its conserved first and last residue. The D gene is left open where the match is weak. The size entry is marked missing in some rows and otherwise reads once, few, many or a size class.

j_call | clone_size | d_call | v_call | cdr3_nt | cdr3_aa
TRBJ2-1 | few | - | TRBV11-2 | TGTGCCAGCAGCTCCCGAGTGTCCTACAATGAGCAGTTCTTC | CASSSRVSYNEQFF
TRBJ2-1 | - | TRBD2 | TRBV7-8 | TGTGCCAGCAGCTTAGTTTTTGCGCCGGGGACTATGAATGAGCAGTTCTTC | CASSLVFAPGTMNEQFF
TRBJ2-1 | - | TRBD2 | TRBV6-2/TRBV6-3 | TGTGCCAGCAGTAACGAGGGACTAGCGGGCAATGAGCAGTTCTTC | CASSNEGLAGNEQFF
TRBJ2-7 | - | - | TRBV4-3 | TGCGCCAGCAGCCAAGACCCCTTCGGCGGGAATGAGCAGTACTTC | CASSQDPFGGNEQYF
TRBJ2-7 | few | - | TRBV7-6 | TGTGCCAGCAGCTTAGTTCGCAACTCCTACGAGCAGTACTTC | CASSLVRNSYEQYF
TRBJ1-2 | - | - | TRBV20-1 | TGCAGTGCTAGAGTTGGCGGAGCCACCTACACCTTC | CSARVGGATYTF
TRBJ1-5 | few | - | TRBV29-1 | TGCAGCGTTGAGCAGGGAAGGGATCAGCCCCAGCATTTT | CSVEQGRDQPQHF
TRBJ2-5 | few | TRBD2 | TRBV4-3 | TGCGCCAGCAGCCAAGTTCACGCGGGAGGGCCGTGGGAGCAGTACTTC | CASSQVHAGGPWEQYF
TRBJ2-5 | - | TRBD1 | TRBV7-3 | TGTGCCAGCAGCGCGACAGGGGTTGGCGAGACCCAGTACTTC | CASSATGVGETQYF
TRBJ1-2 | many | TRBD1 | TRBV10-2 | TGCGCCAGCAGTGAGGGAGTATGGAGGAAGACAGGGAACTATGGCTACACCTTC | CASSEGVWRKTGNYGYTF
TRBJ2-1 | - | - | TRBV6-2/TRBV6-3 | TGTGCCAGCAGTCTAAGCGGGTTGAGCCCCTACAATGAACAGTTCTTC | CASSLSGLSPYNEQFF
TRBJ2-7 | - | TRBD1 | TRBV7-9 | TGTGCCAGCAGCGCCCCAGGGGGCCACGAGCAGTACTTC | CASSAPGGHEQYF
TRBJ1-6 | few | - | TRBV6-5 | TGTGCCAGCAGTTACACCGTAGACAGGTCCTATAATTCACCCCTCCACTTT | CASSYTVDRSYNSPLHF
TRBJ2-7 | few | - | TRBV7-9 | TGTGCCAGCAGCTCGACCTTCTCCTACGAGCAGTACTTC | CASSSTFSYEQYF
TRBJ1-5 | - | - | TRBV7-2 | TGTGCCAGCAGCTTAGCGCTAGGTATGGGCAATCAGCCCCAGCATTTT | CASSLALGMGNQPQHF
TRBJ2-7 | - | TRBD2 | TRBV19 | TGTGCCAGTAGTGGGGAGGGAATCTACGAGCAGTACTTC | CASSGEGIYEQYF
TRBJ2-7 | - | TRBD1 | TRBV4-2 | TGTGCCAGCAGCCAACGCGACAGGGGGCGCGACGAGCAGTACTTC | CASSQRDRGRDEQYF
TRBJ2-1 | - | - | TRBV20-1 | TGCAGTGTCTCAGGGCACAATGAGCAGTTCTTC | CSVSGHNEQFF
TRBJ2-7 | few | TRBD1 | TRBV7-6 | TGTGCCAGCAGCTCATGGACAGGGGGATCCTACGAGCAGTACTTC | CASSSWTGGSYEQYF
TRBJ2-1 | - | - | TRBV24-1 | TGTGCCCCCAGGGGTCCTACTAGGTTCAATGAGCAGTTCTTC | CAPRGPTRFNEQFF
TRBJ1-2 | few | - | TRBV29-1 | TGCAGCGTTGAAGCGGTGGGGGACTATGGCTACACCTTC | CSVEAVGDYGYTF
TRBJ1-1 | - | - | TRBV29-1 | TGCAGCGGTGGGGCAGCCGGCCGATCTGAAGCTTTCTTT | CSGGAAGRSEAFF
TRBJ2-1 | - | TRBD1 | TRBV15 | TGTGCCACCAAACGCGACAGGGTAAGGGATGAGCAGTTCTTC | CATKRDRVRDEQFF
TRBJ1-6 | many | TRBD1 | TRBV6-1 | TGTGCCACCTGGGACAGGCTTGATTCACCCCTCCACTTT | CATWDRLDSPLHF
TRBJ2-7 | few | - | TRBV29-1 | TGCAGCGTTGTAGGGTCGACGGATGCCTACGAGCAGTACTTC | CSVVGSTDAYEQYF
TRBJ1-2 | - | - | TRBV10-3 | TGTGCCAGCAGTGAGGTGGAGCTCCTAAACTATGGCTACACCTTC | CASSEVELLNYGYTF
TRBJ2-7 | few | - | TRBV6-5 | TGTGCCAGCAGTTTCGGGGGCGGACCCTCCTACGAGCAGTACTTC | CASSFGGGPSYEQYF
TRBJ2-5 | - | TRBD1 | TRBV28 | TGTGCCAGCAGTTTATGGGGGGGACAGGCTGAGGGAGGAGAGACCCAGTACTTC | CASSLWGGQAEGGETQYF
TRBJ2-1 | - | TRBD2 | TRBV6-2/TRBV6-3 | TGTGCCAGCAGCCCCGCCGCGGGGGGGCTCAATGAGCAGTTCTTC | CASSPAAGGLNEQFF
TRBJ2-4 | - | TRBD2 | TRBV7-8 | TGTGCCAGCAGCCTGGGGAGGGCCGACAAAAACATTCAGTACTTC | CASSLGRADKNIQYF
TRBJ2-6 | - | - | TRBV29-1 | TGCAGCGTCGCAGGGATCGCGGGCTCTGGGGCCAACGTCCTGACTTTC | CSVAGIAGSGANVLTF
TRBJ2-5 | - | - | TRBV20-1 | TGCAGTGCTAGAGATGGTCGACGGGGGGAGACCCAGTACTTC | CSARDGRRGETQYF
TRBJ1-4 | few | - | TRBV29-1 | TGCAGCGTTGATGGAAGGGGAGGTGAAAAACTGTTTTTT | CSVDGRGGEKLFF
TRBJ2-7 | - | - | TRBV5-1 | TGCGCCAGCAGCACTGGACAGCCTAGTGTCTCCTACGAGCAGTACTTC | CASSTGQPSVSYEQYF
TRBJ1-5 | - | - | TRBV6-1 | TGTGCCAGCAGTGCTAATAGCAATCAGCCCCAGCATTTT | CASSANSNQPQHF
TRBJ2-7 | - | - | TRBV7-9 | TGTGCCAGCAGCTTAGATGCAGGGGTGGTCGAGCAGTACTTC | CASSLDAGVVEQYF
TRBJ2-1 | - | TRBD2 | TRBV7-9 | TGTGCCAGCAGCTCAACTAGCGGATATTACAATGAGCAGTTCTTC | CASSSTSGYYNEQFF
TRBJ2-1 | - | TRBD2 | TRBV4-2 | TGTGCCAGCAGCCGCGGACTAGCGGGGGGGCAGTTCTTC | CASSRGLAGGQFF
TRBJ1-5 | - | TRBD1 | TRBV20-1 | TGCAGTGGGGGACAGACGGATCAGCCCCAGCATTTT | CSGGQTDQPQHF
TRBJ1-5 | - | - | TRBV20-1 | TGCAGTGCAACAATCCCCGGTCTTGATTATCAGCCCCAGCATTTT | CSATIPGLDYQPQHF
TRBJ1-1 | - | - | TRBV7-6 | TGTGCCAGCAGCCTAAGCAGAGAGAACACTGAAGCTTTCTTT | CASSLSRENTEAFF
TRBJ1-1 | - | - | TRBV7-2 | TGTGCCAGCAGCCAGGCGAGGATGAACACTGAAGCTTTCTTT | CASSQARMNTEAFF